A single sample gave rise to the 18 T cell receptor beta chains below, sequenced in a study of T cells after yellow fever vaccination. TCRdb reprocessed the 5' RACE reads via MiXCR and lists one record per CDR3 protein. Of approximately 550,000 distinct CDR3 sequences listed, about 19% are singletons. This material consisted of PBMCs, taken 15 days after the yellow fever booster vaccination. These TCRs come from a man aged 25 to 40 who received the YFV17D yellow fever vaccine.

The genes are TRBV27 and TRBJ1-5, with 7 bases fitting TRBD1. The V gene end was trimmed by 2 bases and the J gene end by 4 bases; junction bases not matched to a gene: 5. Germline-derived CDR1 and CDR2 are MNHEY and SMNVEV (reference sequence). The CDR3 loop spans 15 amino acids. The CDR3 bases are TGTGCCAGCAGTTTAGATTTCAGGGGGAATCAGCCCCAGCATTTT. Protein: CASSLDFRGNQPQHF.

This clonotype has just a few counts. This chain's CDR3 is CASSQDLLSSYEQYF. The CDR3 DNA is TGCGCCAGCAGCCAAGATCTACTAAGCTCCTACGAGCAGTACTTC. The V gene is TRBV4-3, the J gene TRBJ2-7; D uncertain. The CDR3 totals 15 residues. CDR1 and CDR2 (germline): LGHNA, YSLEER. V lost 0 bases and J lost 0, with 9 bases in between.

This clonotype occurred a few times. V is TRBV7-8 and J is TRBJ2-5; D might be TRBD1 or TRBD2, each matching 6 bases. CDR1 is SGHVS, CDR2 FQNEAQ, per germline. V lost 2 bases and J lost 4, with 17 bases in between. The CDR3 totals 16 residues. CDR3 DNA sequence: TGTGCCAGCAGCTTAATCACAGGGACTGGCGGAGAGACCCAGTACTTC. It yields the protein CASSLITGTGGETQYF.

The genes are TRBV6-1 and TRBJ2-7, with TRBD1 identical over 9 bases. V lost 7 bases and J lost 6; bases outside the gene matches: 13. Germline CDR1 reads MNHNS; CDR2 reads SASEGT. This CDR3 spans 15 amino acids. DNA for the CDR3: TGTGCCAGCACCGCAGCCGGGACAGGGAGTATCGAGCAGTACTTC. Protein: CASTAAGTGSIEQYF.

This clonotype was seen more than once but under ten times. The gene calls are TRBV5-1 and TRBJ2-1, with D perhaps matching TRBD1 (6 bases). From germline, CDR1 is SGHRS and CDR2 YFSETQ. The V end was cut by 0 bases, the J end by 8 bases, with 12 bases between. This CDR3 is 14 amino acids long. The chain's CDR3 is CASSLDRVKDEQFF. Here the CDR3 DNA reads TGCGCCAGCAGCTTGGACAGGGTTAAGGATGAGCAGTTCTTC. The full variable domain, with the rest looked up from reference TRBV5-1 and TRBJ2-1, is KAGVTQTPRYLIKTRGQQVTLSCSPISGHRSVSWYQQTPGQGLQFLFEYFSETQRNKGNFPGRFSGRQFSNSRSEMNVSTLELGDSALYLCASSLDRVKDEQFFGPGTRLTVL.

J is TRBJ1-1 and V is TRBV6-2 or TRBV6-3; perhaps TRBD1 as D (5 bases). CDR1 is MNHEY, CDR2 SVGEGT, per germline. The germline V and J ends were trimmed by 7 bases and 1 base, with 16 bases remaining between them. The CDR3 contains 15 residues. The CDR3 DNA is TGTGCCAGCACCGACGGGGGGGTAGGGAACACTGAAGCTTTCTTT. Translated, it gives CASTDGGVGNTEAFF.

The CDR3 spells CASSPTGQAETQYF. The DNA of the CDR3 is TGCGCCAGCAGCCCGACCGGGCAGGCGGAGACCCAGTACTTC. V and J are TRBV5-1 and TRBJ2-5; D is unclear. The V gene lost 4 bases and the J gene lost 5 bases, with 15 bases spanning the gap. The germline gives CDR1 SGHRS, CDR2 YFSETQ. The CDR3 extends over 14 amino acids.

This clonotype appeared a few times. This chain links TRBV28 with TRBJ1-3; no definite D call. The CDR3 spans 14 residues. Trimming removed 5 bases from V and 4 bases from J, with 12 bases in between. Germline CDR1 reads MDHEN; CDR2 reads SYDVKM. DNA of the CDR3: TGTGCCAGCAGTGAAGTGGCTGCAGGAAACACCATATATTTT. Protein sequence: CASSEVAAGNTIYF.

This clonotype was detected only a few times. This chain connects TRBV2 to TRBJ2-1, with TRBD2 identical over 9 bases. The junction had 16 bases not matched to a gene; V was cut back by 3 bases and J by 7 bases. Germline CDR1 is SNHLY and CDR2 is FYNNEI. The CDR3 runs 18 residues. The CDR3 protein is CASSDGGASSGKGNEQFF. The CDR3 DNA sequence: TGTGCCAGCAGTGATGGGGGCGCCTCTAGCGGGAAGGGGAATGAGCAGTTCTTC.

CDR3 nucleotide sequence: TGTGCCACCAGCAGAGATGGACTCAGCTCCTACGAGCAGTACTTC. It is translated as CATSRDGLSSYEQYF. The chain joins TRBV15 to TRBJ2-7; possibly TRBD2 for D (5 bases). Germline-derived CDR1 and CDR2 are LNHNV and YYDKDF (reference sequence). V was shortened by 0 bases and J by 0 bases, with 9 bases between the two germline ends. This CDR3 has 15 residues.

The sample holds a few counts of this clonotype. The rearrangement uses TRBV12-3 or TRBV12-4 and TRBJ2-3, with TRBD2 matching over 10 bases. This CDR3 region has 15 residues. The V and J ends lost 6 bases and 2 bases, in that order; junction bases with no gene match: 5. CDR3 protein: CASRSSGGTTDTQYF. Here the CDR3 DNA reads TGTGCCAGCAGGAGTAGCGGGGGGACCACAGATACGCAGTATTTT.

The CDR3 protein is CASRQSSTVSSYEQYF. The CDR3 DNA reads TGTGCCAGCAGACAAAGTTCAACGGTAAGCTCCTACGAGCAGTACTTC. The chain couples TRBV6-1 to TRBJ2-7; D gene unclear. Germline values: CDR1 MNHNS, CDR2 SASEGT. With 6 bases removed from V and 0 bases from J, the gap between germline ends came to 18 bases. CDR3 length: 16 residues.

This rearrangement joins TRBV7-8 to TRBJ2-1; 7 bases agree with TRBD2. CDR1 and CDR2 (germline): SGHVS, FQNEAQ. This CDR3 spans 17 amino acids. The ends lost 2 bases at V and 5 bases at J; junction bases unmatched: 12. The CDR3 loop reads CASSLWRASGANNEQFF. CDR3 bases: TGTGCCAGCAGCTTATGGAGGGCTAGCGGAGCAAACAATGAGCAGTTCTTC.

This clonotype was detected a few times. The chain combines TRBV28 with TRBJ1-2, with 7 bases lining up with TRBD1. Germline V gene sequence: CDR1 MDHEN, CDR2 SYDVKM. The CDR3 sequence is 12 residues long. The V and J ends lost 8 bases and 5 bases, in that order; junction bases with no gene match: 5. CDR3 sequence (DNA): TGTGCCAGCGCAGGGGGGTGGTATGGCTACACCTTC. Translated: CASAGGWYGYTF.

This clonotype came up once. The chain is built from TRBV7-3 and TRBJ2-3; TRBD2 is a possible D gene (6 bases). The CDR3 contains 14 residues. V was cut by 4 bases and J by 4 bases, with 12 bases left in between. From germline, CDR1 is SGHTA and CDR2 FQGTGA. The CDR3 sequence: CASSSGVVPDTQYF. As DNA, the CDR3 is TGTGCCAGCAGCTCGGGAGTGGTGCCAGATACGCAGTATTTT.

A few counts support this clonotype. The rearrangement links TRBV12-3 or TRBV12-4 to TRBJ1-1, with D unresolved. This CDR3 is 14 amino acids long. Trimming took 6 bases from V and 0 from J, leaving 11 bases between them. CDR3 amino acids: CASRLPGLNTEAFF. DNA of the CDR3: TGTGCCAGCAGACTACCAGGATTGAACACTGAAGCTTTCTTT.

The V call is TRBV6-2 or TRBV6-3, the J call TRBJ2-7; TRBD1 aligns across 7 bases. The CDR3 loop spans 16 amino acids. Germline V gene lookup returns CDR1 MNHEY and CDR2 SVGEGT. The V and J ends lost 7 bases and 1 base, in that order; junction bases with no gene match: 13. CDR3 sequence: CASKKWNRGRSYEQYF. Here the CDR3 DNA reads TGTGCCAGCAAAAAATGGAACAGGGGTCGTTCCTACGAGCAGTACTTC.

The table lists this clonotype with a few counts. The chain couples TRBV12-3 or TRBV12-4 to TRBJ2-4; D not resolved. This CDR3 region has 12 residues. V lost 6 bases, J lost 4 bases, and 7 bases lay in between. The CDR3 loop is CASRGWKNIQYF. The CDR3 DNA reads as TGTGCCAGCAGGGGGTGGAAAAACATTCAGTACTTC.